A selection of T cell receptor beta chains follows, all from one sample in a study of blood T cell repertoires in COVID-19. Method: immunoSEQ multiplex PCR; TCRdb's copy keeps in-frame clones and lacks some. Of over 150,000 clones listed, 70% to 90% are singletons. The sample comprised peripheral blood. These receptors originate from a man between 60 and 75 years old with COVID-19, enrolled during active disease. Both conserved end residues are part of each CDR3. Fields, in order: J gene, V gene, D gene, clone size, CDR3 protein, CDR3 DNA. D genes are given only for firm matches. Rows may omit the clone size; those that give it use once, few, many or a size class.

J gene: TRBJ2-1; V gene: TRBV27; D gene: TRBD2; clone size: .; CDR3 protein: CASNSVSGRAGNEQFF; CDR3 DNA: TGTGCCAGCAACTCAGTAAGCGGGAGGGCCGGCAATGAGCAGTTCTTC
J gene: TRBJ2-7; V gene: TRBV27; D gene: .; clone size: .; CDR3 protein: CASSLSKGVGGEQYF; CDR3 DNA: TGTGCCAGCAGTTTATCGAAAGGGGTCGGTGGCGAGCAGTACTTC
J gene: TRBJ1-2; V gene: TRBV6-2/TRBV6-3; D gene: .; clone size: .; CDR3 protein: CASSYSAGSNYGYTF; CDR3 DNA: TGTGCCAGCAGTTACTCGGCAGGGTCTAACTATGGCTACACCTTC
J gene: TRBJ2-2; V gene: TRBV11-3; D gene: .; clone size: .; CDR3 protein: CASSLNLGNTGELFF; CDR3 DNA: TGTGCCAGCAGCTTAAACCTAGGTAACACCGGGGAGCTGTTTTTT
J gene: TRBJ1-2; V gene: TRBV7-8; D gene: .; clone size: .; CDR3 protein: CASSLGAVSEYGYTF; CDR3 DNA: TGTGCCAGCAGCTTAGGGGCAGTGTCAGAATATGGCTACACCTTC
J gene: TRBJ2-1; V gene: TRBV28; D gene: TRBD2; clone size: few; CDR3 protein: CASSSPSGGANNEQFF; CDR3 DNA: TGTGCCAGCAGTTCCCCTAGCGGGGGAGCCAACAATGAGCAGTTCTTC
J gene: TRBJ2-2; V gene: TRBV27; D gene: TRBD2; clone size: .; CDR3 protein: CASSLLSSGSPTGELFF; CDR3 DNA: TGTGCCAGCAGTTTACTGTCTAGCGGGTCTCCCACCGGGGAGCTGTTTTTT
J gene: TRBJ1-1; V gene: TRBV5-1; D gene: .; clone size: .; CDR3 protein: CASSLLLDTEAFF; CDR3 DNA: TGCGCCAGCAGCTTACTACTTGACACTGAAGCTTTCTTT
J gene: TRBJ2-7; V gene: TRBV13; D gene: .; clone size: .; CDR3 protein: CASSYPRPEEEQYF; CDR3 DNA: TGTGCCAGCAGCTACCCCAGACCTGAGGAGGAGCAGTACTTC
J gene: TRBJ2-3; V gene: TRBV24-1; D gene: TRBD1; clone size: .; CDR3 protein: CATSDLGDRGTDTQYF; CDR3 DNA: TGTGCCACCAGTGATTTGGGAGACAGGGGTACAGATACGCAGTATTTT
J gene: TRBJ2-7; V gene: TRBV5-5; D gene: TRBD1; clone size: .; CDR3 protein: CASSHAPGTGAYEQYF; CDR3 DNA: TGTGCCAGCAGCCATGCCCCCGGGACAGGAGCCTACGAGCAGTACTTC
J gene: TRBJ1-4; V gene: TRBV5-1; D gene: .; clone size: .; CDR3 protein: CASRERLGEKLFF; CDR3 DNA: TGCGCCAGCAGGGAGAGGCTTGGTGAAAAACTGTTTTTT
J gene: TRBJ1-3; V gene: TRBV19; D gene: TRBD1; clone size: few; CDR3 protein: CASSLEQGAGRRNTIYF; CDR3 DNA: TGTGCCAGTAGTCTCGAACAGGGGGCCGGGCGGCGAAACACCATATATTTT
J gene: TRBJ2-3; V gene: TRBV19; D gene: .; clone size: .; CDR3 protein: CASSMRGSTDTQYF; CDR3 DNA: TGTGCCAGTAGTATGAGAGGTAGCACAGATACGCAGTATTTT
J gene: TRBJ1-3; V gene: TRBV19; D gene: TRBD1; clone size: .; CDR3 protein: CASTRTGGGNTIYF; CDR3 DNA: TGTGCCAGTACCCGGACAGGGGGGGGAAACACCATATATTTT
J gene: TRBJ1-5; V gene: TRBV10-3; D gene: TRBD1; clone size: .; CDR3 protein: CAISATTGTDNQPQHF; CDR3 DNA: TGTGCCATCAGTGCAACAACCGGGACAGACAATCAGCCCCAGCATTTT
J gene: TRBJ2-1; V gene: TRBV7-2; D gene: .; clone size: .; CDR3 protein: CASSSWTTYNEQFF; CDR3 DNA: TGTGCCAGCAGCTCCTGGACAACCTACAATGAGCAGTTCTTC
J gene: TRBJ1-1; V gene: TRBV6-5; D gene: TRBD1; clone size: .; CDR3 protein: CASSPWDRGNTEAFF; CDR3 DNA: TGTGCCAGCAGCCCCTGGGACAGGGGGAACACTGAAGCTTTCTTT
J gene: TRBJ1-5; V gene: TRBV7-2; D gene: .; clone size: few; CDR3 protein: CASSFDAGVRSNQPQHF; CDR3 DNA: TGTGCCAGCAGCTTCGATGCAGGGGTAAGAAGCAATCAGCCCCAGCATTTT
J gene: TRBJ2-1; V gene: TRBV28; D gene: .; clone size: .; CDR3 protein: CASTAGSYNEQFF; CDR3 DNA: TGTGCCAGCACCGCCGGTTCCTACAATGAGCAGTTCTTC
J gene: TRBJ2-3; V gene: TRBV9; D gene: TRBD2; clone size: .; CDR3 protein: CASSAGTSVPGTSRPSTDTQYF; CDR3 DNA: TGTGCCAGCAGCGCGGGTACTTCCGTACCCGGGACTAGCCGCCCTAGCACAGATACGCAGTATTTT
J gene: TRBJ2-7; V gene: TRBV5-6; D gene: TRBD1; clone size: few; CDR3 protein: CASRRRDSSYEQYF; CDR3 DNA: TGTGCCAGCAGGCGCCGGGACAGCTCCTACGAGCAGTACTTC
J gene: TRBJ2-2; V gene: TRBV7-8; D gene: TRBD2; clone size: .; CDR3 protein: CASSPRTSGNTGELFF; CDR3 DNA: TGTGCCAGCAGCCCGAGAACTAGCGGGAACACCGGGGAGCTGTTTTTT
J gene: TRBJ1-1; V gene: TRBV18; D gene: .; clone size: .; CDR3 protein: CASSPPLRNTEAFF; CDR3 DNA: TGTGCCAGCTCACCACCGTTGAGGAACACTGAAGCTTTCTTT
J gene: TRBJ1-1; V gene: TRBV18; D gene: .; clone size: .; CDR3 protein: CASSPPMREDTEAFF; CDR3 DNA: TGTGCCAGCTCACCACCGATGAGGGAGGACACTGAAGCTTTCTTT
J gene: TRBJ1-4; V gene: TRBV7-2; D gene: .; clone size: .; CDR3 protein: CASSPRVSEKLFF; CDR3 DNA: TGTGCCAGCAGCCCCCGGGTCTCTGAAAAACTGTTTTTT
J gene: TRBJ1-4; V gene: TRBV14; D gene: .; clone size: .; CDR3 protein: CASSQGGLNEKLFF; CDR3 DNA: TGTGCCAGCAGCCAAGGGGGACTGAATGAAAAACTGTTTTTT
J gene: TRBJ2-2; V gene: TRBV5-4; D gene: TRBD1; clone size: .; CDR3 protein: CASSPGQGATGELFF; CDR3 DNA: TGTGCCAGCAGCCCAGGACAGGGGGCCACCGGGGAGCTGTTTTTT
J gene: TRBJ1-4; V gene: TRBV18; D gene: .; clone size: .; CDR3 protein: CASSPSQTNEKLFF; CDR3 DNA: TGTGCCAGCTCACCGTCCCAGACTAATGAAAAACTGTTTTTT
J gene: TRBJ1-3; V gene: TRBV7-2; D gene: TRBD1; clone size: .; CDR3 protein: CASSLSRGPGNTIYF; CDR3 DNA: TGTGCCAGCAGCTTATCCAGGGGGCCTGGAAACACCATATATTTT